Presented here are 5 T cell receptor beta chains from one specimen sequenced in a study of shared clonotypes between healthy human individuals. Measured with immunoSEQ multiplex PCR; TCRdb has only the in-frame clones, and not every one. Of 2 million to 2.5 million clones listed, more than 85% are singletons. Sequenced material: naive CD4+ T cells from PBMCs. The subset was: CD45RA+ positively selected. The receptors derive from a young man in good health. Some clones in this sample may be carry-over from other donors' samples.

V usage is TRBV5-1 and J usage is TRBJ2-6; D is undetermined. V was cut by 3 bases and J by 3 bases, with 7 bases left in between. From germline, CDR1 is SGHRS and CDR2 YFSETQ. The length of the CDR3 is 14 residues. DNA for the CDR3: TGCGCCAGCAGCTATGAAGATGGGGCCAACGTCCTGACTTTC. It yields the protein CASSYEDGANVLTF. Filled out from reference TRBV5-1 and TRBJ2-6, the complete variable domain reads KAGVTQTPRYLIKTRGQQVTLSCSPISGHRSVSWYQQTPGQGLQFLFEYFSETQRNKGNFPGRFSGRQFSNSRSEMNVSTLELGDSALYLCASSYEDGANVLTFGAGSRLTVL.

V usage is TRBV4-2 and J usage is TRBJ2-5; the match to TRBD2 covers 8 bases. Looked up from germline, CDR1 is LGHNA and CDR2 is YNFKEQ. The CDR3 is 14 residues long. The V gene end was trimmed by 4 bases and the J gene end by 2 bases; junction bases not matched to a gene: 3. The CDR3 spells CASSLSGAQETQYF. In nucleotides, the CDR3 is TGTGCCAGCAGCCTTAGCGGGGCTCAAGAGACCCAGTACTTC.

The chain uses TRBV11-3 and TRBJ2-1, with D maybe TRBD1 (6 bases). Germline V gene sequence: CDR1 SGHNT, CDR2 YENEEA. This CDR3 is built from 12 residues. The V and J ends lost 3 bases and 12 bases respectively, with 12 bases between them. DNA for the CDR3: TGTGCCAGCAGCTTTGACTTAGGGGGGCAGTTCTTC. It yields the protein CASSFDLGGQFF.

The chain employs TRBV5-4 and TRBJ2-5; TRBD2 agrees at 10 bases. Germline values: CDR1 SGHNT, CDR2 YYREEE (reference sequence). The CDR3 runs 16 residues. Losses at the gene ends were 4 bases for V and 5 bases for J; bases not matched to a gene: 11. The DNA for the CDR3 is TGTGCCAGCAGCCACCAGCGGGAGGGCCCGTTGGAGACCCAGTACTTC. It codes for CASSHQREGPLETQYF.

In its sample, this clone was seen once. The chain joins TRBV14 to TRBJ2-1; weak D call: TRBD2 (5 bases). Germline CDR1 SGHDN, CDR2 FVKESK. The V end was cut by 3 bases, the J end by 10 bases, with 10 bases between. The CDR3 spans 12 residues. For the CDR3, the DNA is TGTGCCAGCAGCCACGGACTCGCCGAGCAGTTCTTC. It yields the protein CASSHGLAEQFF. Together with reference TRBV14 and TRBJ2-1, the CDR3 gives the full variable domain: EAGVTQFPSHSVIEKGQTVTLRCDPISGHDNLYWYRRVMGKEIKFLLHFVKESKQDESGMPNNRFLAERTGGTYSTLKVQPAELEDSGVYFCASSHGLAEQFFGPGTRLTVL.